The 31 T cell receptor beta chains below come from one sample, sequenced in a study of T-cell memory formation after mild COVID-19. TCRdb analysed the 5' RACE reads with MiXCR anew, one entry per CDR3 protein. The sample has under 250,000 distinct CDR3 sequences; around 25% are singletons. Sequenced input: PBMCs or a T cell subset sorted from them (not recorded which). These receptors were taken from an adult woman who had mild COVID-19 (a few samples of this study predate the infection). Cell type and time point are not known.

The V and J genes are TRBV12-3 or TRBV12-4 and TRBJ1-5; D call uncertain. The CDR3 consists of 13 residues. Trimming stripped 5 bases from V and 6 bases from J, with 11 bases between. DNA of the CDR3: TGTGCCAGCAGTCCCCGTCCTATTCAGCCCCAGCATTTT. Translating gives CASSPRPIQPQHF.

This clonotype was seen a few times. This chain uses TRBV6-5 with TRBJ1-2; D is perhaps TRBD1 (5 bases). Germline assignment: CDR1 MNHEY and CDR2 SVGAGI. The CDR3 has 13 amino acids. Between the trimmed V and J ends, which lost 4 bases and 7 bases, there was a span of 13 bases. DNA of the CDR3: TGTGCCAGCAGTTGGACACCCGCGAGTGGCTACACCTTC. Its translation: CASSWTPASGYTF.

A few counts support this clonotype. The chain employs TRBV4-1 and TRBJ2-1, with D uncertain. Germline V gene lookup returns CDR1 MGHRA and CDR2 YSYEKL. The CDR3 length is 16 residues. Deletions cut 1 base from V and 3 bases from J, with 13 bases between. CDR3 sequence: CASSQVLSGVYNEQFF. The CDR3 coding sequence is TGCGCCAGCAGCCAAGTACTATCTGGGGTCTACAATGAGCAGTTCTTC.

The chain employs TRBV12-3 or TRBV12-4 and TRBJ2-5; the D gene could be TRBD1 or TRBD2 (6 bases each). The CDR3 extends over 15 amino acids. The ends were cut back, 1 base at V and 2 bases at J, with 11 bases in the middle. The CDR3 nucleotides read TGTGCCAGCAGTTTAGGGGGGGCGGCTCAAGAGACCCAGTACTTC. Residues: CASSLGGAAQETQYF.

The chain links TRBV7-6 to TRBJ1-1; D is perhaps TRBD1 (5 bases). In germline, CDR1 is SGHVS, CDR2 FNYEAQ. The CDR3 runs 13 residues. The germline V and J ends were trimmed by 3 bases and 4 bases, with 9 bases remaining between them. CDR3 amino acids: CASSLRGATEAFF. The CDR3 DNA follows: TGTGCCAGCAGCTTGCGAGGGGCCACTGAAGCTTTCTTT. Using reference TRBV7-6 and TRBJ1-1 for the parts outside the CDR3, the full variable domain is GAGVSQSPRYKVTKRGQDVALRCDPISGHVSLYWYRQALGQGPEFLTYFNYEAQQDKSGLPNDRFSAERPEGSISTLTIQRTEQRDSAMYRCASSLRGATEAFFGQGTRLTVV.

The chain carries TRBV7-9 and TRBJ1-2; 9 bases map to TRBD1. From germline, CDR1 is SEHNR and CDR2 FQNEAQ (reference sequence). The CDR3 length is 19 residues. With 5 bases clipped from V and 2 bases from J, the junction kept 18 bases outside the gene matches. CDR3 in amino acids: CASSPFTRDRVTVNYGYTF. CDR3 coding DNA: TGTGCCAGCAGCCCCTTTACCCGGGACAGGGTAACTGTGAACTATGGCTACACCTTC.

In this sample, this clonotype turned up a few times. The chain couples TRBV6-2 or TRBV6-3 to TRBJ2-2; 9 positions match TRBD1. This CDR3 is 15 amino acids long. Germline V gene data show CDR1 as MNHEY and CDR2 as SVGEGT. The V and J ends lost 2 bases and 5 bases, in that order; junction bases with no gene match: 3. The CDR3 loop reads CASSYPGQGTGELFF. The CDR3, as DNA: TGTGCCAGCAGTTACCCGGGACAGGGAACCGGGGAGCTGTTTTTT.

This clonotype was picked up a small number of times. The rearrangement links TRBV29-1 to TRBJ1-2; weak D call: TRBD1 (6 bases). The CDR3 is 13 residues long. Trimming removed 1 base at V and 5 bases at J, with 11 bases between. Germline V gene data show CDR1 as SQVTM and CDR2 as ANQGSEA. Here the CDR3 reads CSVEGGLSYGYTF. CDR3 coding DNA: TGCAGCGTTGAAGGGGGGCTTAGTTATGGCTACACCTTC.

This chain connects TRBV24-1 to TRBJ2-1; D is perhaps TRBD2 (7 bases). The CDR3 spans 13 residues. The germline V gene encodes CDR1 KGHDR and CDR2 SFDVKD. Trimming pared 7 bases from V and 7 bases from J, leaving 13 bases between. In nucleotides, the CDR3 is TGTGCCACCAGGGCGGGGGCGGGGAATGAGCAGTTCTTC. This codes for CATRAGAGNEQFF.

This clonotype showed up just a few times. CDR3 loop: CASSFTMPGELFF. The CDR3 bases are TGTGCCAGCAGTTTCACAATGCCCGGGGAGCTGTTTTTT. V gene TRBV12-3 or TRBV12-4 combines with J gene TRBJ2-2; D remains ambiguous. Trimming shortened V by 3 bases and J by 6 bases, and 8 bases separated the two germline ends. CDR3 length equals 13 residues.

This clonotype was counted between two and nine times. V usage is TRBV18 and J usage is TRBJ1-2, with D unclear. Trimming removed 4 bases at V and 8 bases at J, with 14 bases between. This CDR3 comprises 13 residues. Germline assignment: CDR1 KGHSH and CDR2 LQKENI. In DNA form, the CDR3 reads TGTGCCAGCTCACGGGCCGATCCCATGGGCTACACCTTC. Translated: CASSRADPMGYTF.

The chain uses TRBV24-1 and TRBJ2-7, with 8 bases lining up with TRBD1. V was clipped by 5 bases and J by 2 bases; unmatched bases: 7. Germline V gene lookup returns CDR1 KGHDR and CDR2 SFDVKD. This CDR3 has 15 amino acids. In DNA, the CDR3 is TGTGCCACCAGTGGCTTACAGGGGGAGACCTACGAGCAGTACTTC. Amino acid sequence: CATSGLQGETYEQYF.

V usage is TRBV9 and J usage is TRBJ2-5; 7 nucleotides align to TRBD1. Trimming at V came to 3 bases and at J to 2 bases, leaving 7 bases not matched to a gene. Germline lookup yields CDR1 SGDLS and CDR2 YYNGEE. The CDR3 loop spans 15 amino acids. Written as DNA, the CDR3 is TGTGCCAGCAGCGCGACAGGGAACCCGCAAGAGACCCAGTACTTC. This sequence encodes CASSATGNPQETQYF. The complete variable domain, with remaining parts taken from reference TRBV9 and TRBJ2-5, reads DSGVTQTPKHLITATGQRVTLRCSPRSGDLSVYWYQQSLDQGLQFLIQYYNGEERAKGNILERFSAQQFPDLHSELNLSSLELGDSALYFCASSATGNPQETQYFGPGTRLLVL.

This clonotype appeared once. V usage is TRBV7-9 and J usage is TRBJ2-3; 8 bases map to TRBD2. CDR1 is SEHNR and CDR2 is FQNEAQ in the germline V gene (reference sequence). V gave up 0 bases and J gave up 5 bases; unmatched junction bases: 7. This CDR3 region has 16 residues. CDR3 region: CASSLASSGSEDTQYF. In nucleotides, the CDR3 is TGTGCCAGCAGCTTAGCTTCCAGCGGGAGTGAAGATACGCAGTATTTT. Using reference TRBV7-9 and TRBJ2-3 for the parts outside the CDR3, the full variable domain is DTGVSQNPRHKITKRGQNVTFRCDPISEHNRLYWYRQTLGQGPEFLTYFQNEAQLEKSRLLSDRFSAERPKGSFSTLEIQRTEQGDSAMYLCASSLASSGSEDTQYFGPGTRLTVL.

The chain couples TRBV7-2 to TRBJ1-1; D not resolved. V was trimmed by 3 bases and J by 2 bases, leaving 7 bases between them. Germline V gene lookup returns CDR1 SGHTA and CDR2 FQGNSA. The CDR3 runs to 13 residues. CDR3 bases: TGTGCCAGCAGCTTCGAGCCTAACACTGAAGCTTTCTTT. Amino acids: CASSFEPNTEAFF. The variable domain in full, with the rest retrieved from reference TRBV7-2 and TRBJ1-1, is GAGVSQSPSNKVTEKGKDVELRCDPISGHTALYWYRQSLGQGLEFLIYFQGNSAPDKSGLPSDRFSAERTGGSVSTLTIQRTQQEDSAVYLCASSFEPNTEAFFGQGTRLTVV.

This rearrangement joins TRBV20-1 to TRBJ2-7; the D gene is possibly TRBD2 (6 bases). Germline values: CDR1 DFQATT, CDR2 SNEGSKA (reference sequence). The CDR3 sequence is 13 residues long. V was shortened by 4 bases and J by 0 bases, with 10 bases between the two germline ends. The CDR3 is CSAKRVFSYEQYF. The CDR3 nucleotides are TGCAGTGCTAAGCGGGTTTTCTCCTACGAGCAGTACTTC.

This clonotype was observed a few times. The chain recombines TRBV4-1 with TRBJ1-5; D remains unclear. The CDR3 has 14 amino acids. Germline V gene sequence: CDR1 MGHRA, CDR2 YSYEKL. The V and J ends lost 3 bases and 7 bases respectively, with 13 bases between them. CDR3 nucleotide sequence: TGCGCCAGCAGCCACGTTCGAGGAGACCAGCCCCAGCATTTT. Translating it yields CASSHVRGDQPQHF.

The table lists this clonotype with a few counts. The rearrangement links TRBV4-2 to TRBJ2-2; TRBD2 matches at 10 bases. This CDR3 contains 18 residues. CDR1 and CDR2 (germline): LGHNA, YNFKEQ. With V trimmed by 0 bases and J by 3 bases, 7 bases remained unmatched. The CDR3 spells CASSQESQLAGYTGELFF. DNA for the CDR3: TGTGCCAGCAGCCAAGAGTCGCAACTAGCGGGGTACACCGGGGAGCTGTTTTTT.

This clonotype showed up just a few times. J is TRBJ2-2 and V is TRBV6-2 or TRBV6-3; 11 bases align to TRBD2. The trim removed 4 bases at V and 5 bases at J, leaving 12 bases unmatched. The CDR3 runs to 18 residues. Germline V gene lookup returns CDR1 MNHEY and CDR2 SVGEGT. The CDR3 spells CASSSYLLAGAQTGELFF. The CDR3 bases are TGTGCCAGCAGTTCCTACCTACTAGCGGGAGCCCAGACCGGGGAGCTGTTTTTT.

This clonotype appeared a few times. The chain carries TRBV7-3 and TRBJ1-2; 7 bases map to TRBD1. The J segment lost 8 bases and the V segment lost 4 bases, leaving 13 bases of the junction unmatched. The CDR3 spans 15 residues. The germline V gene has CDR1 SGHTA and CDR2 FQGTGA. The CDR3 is CASSSKTGPVGGYTF. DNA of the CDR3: TGTGCCAGCAGCTCCAAGACAGGGCCCGTCGGGGGCTACACCTTC.

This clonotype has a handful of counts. CDR3 nucleotide sequence: TGCAGCGCCTTGCTAGCTGCGGGTGTAGGTACTGAAGCTTTCTTT. Translated: CSALLAAGVGTEAFF. This rearrangement joins TRBV29-1 to TRBJ1-1, with D uncertain. V lost 7 bases and J 5 bases, leaving 23 bases between the germline ends. Germline V gene lookup returns CDR1 SQVTM and CDR2 ANQGSEA. This CDR3 has 15 amino acids.

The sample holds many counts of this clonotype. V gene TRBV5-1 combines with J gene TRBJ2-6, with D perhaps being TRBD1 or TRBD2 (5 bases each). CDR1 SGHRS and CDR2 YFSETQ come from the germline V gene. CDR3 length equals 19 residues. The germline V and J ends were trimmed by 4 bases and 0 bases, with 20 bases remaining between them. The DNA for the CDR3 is TGCGCCAGCAGCCCGTCTAGCAGGGTGACCTCCTCTGGGGCCAACGTCCTGACTTTC. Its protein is CASSPSSRVTSSGANVLTF.

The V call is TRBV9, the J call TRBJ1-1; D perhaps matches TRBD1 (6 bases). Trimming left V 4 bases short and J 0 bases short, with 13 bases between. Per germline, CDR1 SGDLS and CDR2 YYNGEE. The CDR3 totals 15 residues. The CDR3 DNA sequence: TGTGCCAGCAGCTTCCAACAGGGTATGAACACTGAAGCTTTCTTT. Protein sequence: CASSFQQGMNTEAFF.

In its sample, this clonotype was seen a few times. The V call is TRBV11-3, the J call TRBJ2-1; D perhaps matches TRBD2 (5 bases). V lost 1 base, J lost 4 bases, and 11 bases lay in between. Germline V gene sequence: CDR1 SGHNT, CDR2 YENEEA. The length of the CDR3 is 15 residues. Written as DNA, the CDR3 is TGTGCCAGCAGCTTAGCCCGGGGAAGATACAATGAGCAGTTCTTC. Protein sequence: CASSLARGRYNEQFF. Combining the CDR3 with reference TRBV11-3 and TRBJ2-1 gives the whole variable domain EAGVVQSPRYKIIEKKQPVAFWCNPISGHNTLYWYLQNLGQGPELLIRYENEEAVDDSQLPKDRFSAERLKGVDSTLKIQPAELGDSAVYLCASSLARGRYNEQFFGPGTRLTVL.

In DNA, the CDR3 is TGTGCCAGCAGCCCTAGTTGGGGGTCCGGGGCCAACGTCCTGACTTTC. This codes for CASSPSWGSGANVLTF. V and J are TRBV9 and TRBJ2-6, with D perhaps assigned TRBD1 or TRBD2 (5 bases each). The CDR3 is 16 amino acids. Trimming took off 4 bases at V and 4 bases at J, with 15 bases between the two ends. The germline CDR1 and CDR2 sequences are SGDLS and YYNGEE.

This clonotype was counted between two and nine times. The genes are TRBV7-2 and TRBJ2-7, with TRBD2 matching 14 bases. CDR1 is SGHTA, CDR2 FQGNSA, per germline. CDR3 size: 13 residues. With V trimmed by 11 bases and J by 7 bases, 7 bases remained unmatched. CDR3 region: CAVSGLAGVEQYF. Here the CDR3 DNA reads TGTGCCGTGTCGGGACTAGCGGGAGTGGAGCAGTACTTC.

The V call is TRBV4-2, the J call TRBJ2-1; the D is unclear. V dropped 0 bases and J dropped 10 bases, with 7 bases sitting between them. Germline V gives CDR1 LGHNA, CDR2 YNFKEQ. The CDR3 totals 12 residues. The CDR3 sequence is CASSQDFEEQFF. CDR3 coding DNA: TGTGCCAGCAGCCAAGATTTTGAAGAGCAGTTCTTC.

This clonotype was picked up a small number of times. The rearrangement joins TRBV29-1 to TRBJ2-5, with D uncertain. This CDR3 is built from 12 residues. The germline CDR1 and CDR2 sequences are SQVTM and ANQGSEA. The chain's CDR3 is CNSLGPGETQYF. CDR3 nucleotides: TGCAACTCTCTGGGCCCCGGGGAGACCCAGTACTTC.

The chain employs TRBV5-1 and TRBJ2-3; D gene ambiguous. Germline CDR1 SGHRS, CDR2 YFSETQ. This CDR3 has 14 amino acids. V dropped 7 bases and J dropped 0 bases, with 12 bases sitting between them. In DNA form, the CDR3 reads TGCGCCAGCGGCCACAGTCCTAGCACAGATACGCAGTATTTT. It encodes CASGHSPSTDTQYF.

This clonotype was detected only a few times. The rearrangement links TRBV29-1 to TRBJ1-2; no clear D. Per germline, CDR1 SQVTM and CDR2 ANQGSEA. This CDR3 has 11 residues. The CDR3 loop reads CSSQELYGYTF. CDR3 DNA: TGCAGTTCCCAAGAACTCTATGGCTACACCTTC.

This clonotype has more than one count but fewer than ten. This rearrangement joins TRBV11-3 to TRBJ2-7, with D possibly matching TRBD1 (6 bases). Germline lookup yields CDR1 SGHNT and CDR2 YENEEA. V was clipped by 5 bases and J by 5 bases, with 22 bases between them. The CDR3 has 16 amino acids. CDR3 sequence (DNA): TGTGCCAGCAGCCGCCGGGACACTGGTCTTGGCGACGAGCAGTACTTC. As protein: CASSRRDTGLGDEQYF.